These T cell receptor beta chains were read from a single sample in a study of T cell responses to AZD1222 COVID-19 vaccine. TCRdb's copy holds only in-frame clones and misses some; the assay was immunoSEQ multiplex PCR. There are 75,000 to 100,000 clones in the sample; about 88% occur only once, and 1.5% to 2% lies in the top ten. Sequenced here: peripheral blood, sampled on day 0 of AZD1222 vaccination. The receptors derive from an adult in good health. The CDR3 runs from the conserved cysteine through the conserved F or W. D genes are given only for firm matches. The size field is filled for only some rows; it gives once, few, many or a size class.

CDR3 DNA	CDR3 protein	clone size	D gene	V gene	J gene
TGTGCCAGCAGTTTGTCCGGGGGGCCCTACAATGAGCAGTTCTTC	CASSLSGGPYNEQFF	NA	NA	TRBV27	TRBJ2-1
TGTGCCAGCAGCTTAGCCGGACAGGGAGCTAACTATGGCTACACCTTC	CASSLAGQGANYGYTF	NA	TRBD1	TRBV7-9	TRBJ1-2
TGTGCCAGCAGTCAATTCCAGGGGGGCGCAGGTGGCTACACCTTC	CASSQFQGGAGGYTF	NA	TRBD1	TRBV7-2	TRBJ1-2
TGTGCCAGCAGCCTAGGACAGGGGGACACAGATACGCAGTATTTT	CASSLGQGDTDTQYF	NA	TRBD1	TRBV5-8	TRBJ2-3
TGTGCCACCAGCAGAGATCGTTGGGACAGGGGTCAAGAGACCCAGTACTTC	CATSRDRWDRGQETQYF	NA	TRBD1	TRBV15	TRBJ2-5
TGTGCCAGCATTCGGGACAGGGCGGGAGAAAATGAAGCTTTCTTT	CASIRDRAGENEAFF	NA	TRBD1	TRBV19	TRBJ1-1
TGTGCCAGCAGCTTAACGTATAGCGGACGACAAGATACGCAGTATTTT	CASSLTYSGRQDTQYF	few	NA	TRBV5-5	TRBJ2-3
TGCGCCAGCAGCTTGCTCGGGGGGTCGTACAATGAGCAGTTCTTC	CASSLLGGSYNEQFF	NA	TRBD2	TRBV5-1	TRBJ2-1
TGTGCCTGGAGTGTACGCACAGGGAATGGCTACACCTTC	CAWSVRTGNGYTF	NA	NA	TRBV30	TRBJ1-2
TGTGCCAGCAGCCACGACGGGGGAGCGAACACCGGGGAGCTGTTTTTT	CASSHDGGANTGELFF	NA	NA	TRBV9	TRBJ2-2
TGTGCCACCAGCGACAGCACGAACTGGGCCGGGGAGCTGTTTTTT	CATSDSTNWAGELFF	NA	NA	TRBV24-1	TRBJ2-2
TGTGCCAGAAGGTCCACCGCGAGCTCTGGAAACACCATATATTTT	CARRSTASSGNTIYF	NA	NA	TRBV5-3	TRBJ1-3
TGTGCCTGGAGTTCCCCGCGGAGAGGGGACTATGGCTACACCTTC	CAWSSPRRGDYGYTF	few	NA	TRBV30	TRBJ1-2
TGTGCCAGCACCCCCGGACAGGGGGACTATGGCTACACCTTC	CASTPGQGDYGYTF	NA	TRBD1	TRBV28	TRBJ1-2
TGTGCATGCAACAGGGGGCATAATGAAAAACTGTTTTTT	CACNRGHNEKLFF	NA	TRBD1	TRBV30	TRBJ1-4
TGCAGCGGGGTGGGGGACAGCGGGGAGCTGTTTTTT	CSGVGDSGELFF	NA	TRBD1	TRBV29-1	TRBJ2-2
TGTGCCACCCGGGGACAGCCGAACACTGAAGCTTTCTTT	CATRGQPNTEAFF	once	TRBD1	TRBV6-5	TRBJ1-1
TGCAGTGCTACTATGGTCTACGAGCAGTACTTC	CSATMVYEQYF	NA	NA	TRBV20-1	TRBJ2-7
TGTGCCACTACGACAGGGGGCCACTATGGCTACACCTTC	CATTTGGHYGYTF	NA	TRBD1	TRBV10-3	TRBJ1-2
TGTGCCACCAGTGATTCCGGACAGATAGCTAACTATGGCTACACCTTC	CATSDSGQIANYGYTF	NA	NA	TRBV24-1	TRBJ1-2
TGTGCCAGCAGTGAAGCGCCCCTCCGTGGCTACACCTTC	CASSEAPLRGYTF	NA	NA	TRBV2	TRBJ1-2
TGTGCCAGCAGCCACGACGCCCAAACCCCTAACTATGGCTACACCTTC	CASSHDAQTPNYGYTF	NA	NA	TRBV28	TRBJ1-2
TGTGCCTGGAGTGGCCCTCTCTCTAATGAAAAACTGTTTTTT	CAWSGPLSNEKLFF	few	NA	TRBV30	TRBJ1-4
TGCAGTGCCCGGGACAGGGTTGGCTACACCTTC	CSARDRVGYTF	NA	TRBD1	TRBV20-1	TRBJ1-2
TGTGCCAGCACCTTGGGGGGTCTGACTGAAGCTTTCTTT	CASTLGGLTEAFF	NA	NA	TRBV5-6	TRBJ1-1
TGTGCCAGCAGCCAAACAGGGGGCGCCCGGACCGGGGAGCTGTTTTTT	CASSQTGGARTGELFF	NA	TRBD1	TRBV4-2	TRBJ2-2
TGTGCCAGCCTTCAGCAGGGGAACACTGAAGCTTTCTTT	CASLQQGNTEAFF	NA	NA	TRBV2	TRBJ1-1
TGTGCCAGCAGTTACGAGGAGGCTATCTATGGCTACACCTTC	CASSYEEAIYGYTF	NA	NA	TRBV6-2/TRBV6-3	TRBJ1-2
TGTGCCAGTAGTATAATCCCGGGGGGGAACACAGATACGCAGTATTTT	CASSIIPGGNTDTQYF	NA	TRBD2	TRBV19	TRBJ2-3
TGTGCCAGCAGCCTTGACAGGGGAAACACCATATATTTT	CASSLDRGNTIYF	few	NA	TRBV13	TRBJ1-3
TGTGCCAGCAGCGAGACAGGGGGCAGTCAGCCCCAGCATTTT	CASSETGGSQPQHF	NA	TRBD1	TRBV28	TRBJ1-5
TGTGCCAGCAGTATTGGGCCAACCCCGGGCTACACCTTC	CASSIGPTPGYTF	NA	NA	TRBV7-2	TRBJ1-2
TGCGCCAGCAGCGAGGCTCCCCAGGGGATGGAAGCTTTCTTT	CASSEAPQGMEAFF	NA	NA	TRBV5-1	TRBJ1-1
TGTGCCAGCAGCTTAAGGACAGGGTGGTATGGCTACACCTTC	CASSLRTGWYGYTF	NA	TRBD1	TRBV6-5	TRBJ1-2
TGTGCCACCAGTGACGGACGGCGGGAGGACGAGAAAAAACTGTTTTTT	CATSDGRREDEKKLFF	NA	NA	TRBV24-1	TRBJ1-4
TGTGCCAGCAGCCAAGGTTCACTAGCGTACTACGAGCAGTACTTC	CASSQGSLAYYEQYF	once	TRBD2	TRBV14	TRBJ2-7
TGTGCCAGCAGTTACCAGGGGGGCACTGAAGCTTTCTTT	CASSYQGGTEAFF	NA	TRBD1	TRBV6-5	TRBJ1-1
TGTGCCACGGGACAGGGCAATTCGGCCAAAAACATTCAGTACTTC	CATGQGNSAKNIQYF	NA	TRBD1	TRBV19	TRBJ2-4
TGTGCCAGCAGCTTTGATGCGGGAAGGGACACTGAAGCTTTCTTT	CASSFDAGRDTEAFF	NA	NA	TRBV7-6	TRBJ1-1
TGTGCCAGCAGCTTAGACAGGGCTCATCAGCCCCAGCATTTT	CASSLDRAHQPQHF	NA	NA	TRBV11-2	TRBJ1-5
TGTGCCAGCAGCTTACCCCGGACAGGGGGCACCGGGGAGCTGTTTTTT	CASSLPRTGGTGELFF	NA	TRBD1	TRBV9	TRBJ2-2
TGTGCCAGCAGTCCCCGATACTCTCATACATGGGGGCGTGGTGAAAAACTGTTTTTT	CASSPRYSHTWGRGEKLFF	NA	NA	TRBV28	TRBJ1-4
TGTGCCTGGGTCGGACGGTCTGGCACAGATACGCAGTATTTT	CAWVGRSGTDTQYF	NA	NA	TRBV30	TRBJ2-3
TGCGCCAGCAGCTTGAGCCGGGCCACGGATGGCTACACCTTC	CASSLSRATDGYTF	NA	NA	TRBV5-1	TRBJ1-2
TGTGCCAGCAGTTTGGGGGGCGTGGCTAATGAAAAACTGTTTTTT	CASSLGGVANEKLFF	NA	NA	TRBV27	TRBJ1-4
TGTGCCAGCAGCGTACAGTCCAATTCACCCCTCCACTTT	CASSVQSNSPLHF	few	NA	TRBV9	TRBJ1-6
TGCGCCAGCAGCCGAACCCCGGGGCCAGGCTTCGAGCAGTACTTC	CASSRTPGPGFEQYF	few	NA	TRBV4-1	TRBJ2-7
TGTGCCAGCAGGGACCCCATTGGGGAAAAACTGTTTTTT	CASRDPIGEKLFF	NA	NA	TRBV28	TRBJ1-4
TGCGCCAGCAGACTCCTAGCTACTAGCACAGATACGCAGTATTTT	CASRLLATSTDTQYF	few	NA	TRBV4-1	TRBJ2-3
TGTGCCTGGAGTGTACTTCGAGACGGAGAGCAGTACTTC	CAWSVLRDGEQYF	NA	NA	TRBV30	TRBJ2-7
TGTGCCACCAGTGATTTGGACAGGGTCGGAGAGTTCTTC	CATSDLDRVGEFF	NA	TRBD1	TRBV24-1	TRBJ2-1
TGCAGTGCTAGTCACCCCCTGCGGGGGTTTAGCGAGCAGTACTTC	CSASHPLRGFSEQYF	NA	TRBD2	TRBV20-1	TRBJ2-7
TGTGCCAGCAGCTTGCGGGACCCCGAAAAGGGAGCTTTCTTT	CASSLRDPEKGAFF	NA	NA	TRBV7-9	TRBJ1-1
TGTGCCAGCAACCAGCGGGGATCTACCTCCTACAATGAGCAGTTCTTC	CASNQRGSTSYNEQFF	NA	TRBD2	TRBV7-9	TRBJ2-1
TGTGCCACCAGTGATTCCAGAGGCACACCGGGACTAGCATACAATGAGCAGTTCTTC	CATSDSRGTPGLAYNEQFF	NA	TRBD2	TRBV24-1	TRBJ2-1
TGTGCCAGCAGCCGGGCGGGGGGGACCGCTTCGAGCACAGATACGCAGTATTTT	CASSRAGGTASSTDTQYF	NA	TRBD2	TRBV7-9	TRBJ2-3
TGTGCCAGCAGCTTGGGACAGGCTGTCTACGAGCAGTACTTC	CASSLGQAVYEQYF	NA	TRBD1	TRBV7-2	TRBJ2-7